This T cell receptor (beta chain) originates from a study of OX40 agonist ivuxolimab in advanced cancers. The table came from immunoSEQ multiplex PCR; TCRdb's copy has only in-frame clones and leaves some out. The repertoire consists of about 50,000 clones, with over 80% occurring once and the leading ten covering almost 25%. Trimming stripped 1 base from V and 4 bases from J, with 17 bases between. CDR3 length equals 17 residues. Germline V gives CDR1 SGHVS, CDR2 FQNEAQ. Here the sequenced sample was CD4+ or CD8+ T cells sorted from blood, taken in a trial of the OX40 agonist ivuxolimab. The source is an adult with an advanced solid tumor such as melanoma, head and neck, liver or kidney cancer. This chain connects TRBV7-8 to TRBJ1-5, with D unclear. CDR3 protein: CASSLVRTQDLNQPQHF. As DNA, the CDR3 is TGTGCCAGCAGCTTAGTTCGGACGCAAGACCTTAATCAGCCCCAGCATTTT.